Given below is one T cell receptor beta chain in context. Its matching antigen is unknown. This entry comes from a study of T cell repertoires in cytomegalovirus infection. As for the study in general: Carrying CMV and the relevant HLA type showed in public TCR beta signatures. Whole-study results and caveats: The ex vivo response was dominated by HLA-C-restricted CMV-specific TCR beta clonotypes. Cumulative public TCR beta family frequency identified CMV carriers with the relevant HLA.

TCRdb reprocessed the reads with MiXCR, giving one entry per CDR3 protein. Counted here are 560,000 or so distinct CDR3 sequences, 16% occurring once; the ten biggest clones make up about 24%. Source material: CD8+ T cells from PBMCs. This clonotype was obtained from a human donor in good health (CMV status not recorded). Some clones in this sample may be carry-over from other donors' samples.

CDR3 bases: TGCGCCAGCAGCTTGCCCACGGGATATGGAGAAAAACTGTTTTTT. The encoded protein is CASSLPTGYGEKLFF. This chain links TRBV5-1 with TRBJ1-4; D not certain. Germline CDR1 SGHRS, CDR2 YFSETQ. Trimming shortened V by 1 base and J by 8 bases, and 15 bases separated the two germline ends. The CDR3 spans 15 residues. Supplemented by reference TRBV5-1 and TRBJ1-4, the full variable domain reads KAGVTQTPRYLIKTRGQQVTLSCSPISGHRSVSWYQQTPGQGLQFLFEYFSETQRNKGNFPGRFSGRQFSNSRSEMNVSTLELGDSALYLCASSLPTGYGEKLFFGSGTQLSVL.